Here is one T cell receptor (beta chain) with its context. The CDR3 extends over 12 amino acids. V dropped 2 bases and J dropped 4 bases, with 5 bases sitting between them. Germline loops: CDR1 MNHEY, CDR2 SMNVEV (reference sequence). This sample stems from a study of blood T cell repertoires in COVID-19. Authors' analysis steps: Reference gene primer amplification gave estimated nucleated cell counts. Generated by immunoSEQ multiplex PCR, the TCRdb table keeps only in-frame clones and is missing some. V and J calls and clone size come straight from that table; D and trimming were deduced from the DNA. The sample lists about 41,000 clones; approximately 90% were seen once.

The receptor was derived from a human donor in a cohort sampled during active COVID-19. The sample comprised peripheral blood. V gene TRBV27 combines with J gene TRBJ1-1, with D unclear. CDR3 nucleotides: TGTGCCAGCAGTTTACCAGGCACTGAAGCTTTCTTT. It translates to CASSLPGTEAFF.